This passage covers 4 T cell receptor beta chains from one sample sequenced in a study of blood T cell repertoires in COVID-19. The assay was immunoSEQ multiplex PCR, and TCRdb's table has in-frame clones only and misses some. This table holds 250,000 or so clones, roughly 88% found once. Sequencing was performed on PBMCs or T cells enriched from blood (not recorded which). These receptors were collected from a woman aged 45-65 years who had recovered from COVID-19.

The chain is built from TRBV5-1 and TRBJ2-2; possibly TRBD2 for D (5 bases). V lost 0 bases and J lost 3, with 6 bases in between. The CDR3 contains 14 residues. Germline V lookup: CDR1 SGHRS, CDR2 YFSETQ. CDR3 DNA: TGCGCCAGCAGCTTGGAGGACTACACCGGGGAGCTGTTTTTT. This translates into CASSLEDYTGELFF.

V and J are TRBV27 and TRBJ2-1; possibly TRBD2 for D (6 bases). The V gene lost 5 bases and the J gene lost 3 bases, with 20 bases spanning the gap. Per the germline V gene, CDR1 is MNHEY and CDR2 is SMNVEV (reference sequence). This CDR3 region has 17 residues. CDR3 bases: TGTGCCAGCAGTAGGAAGGACTATAGCTGGGGCTACAATGAGCAGTTCTTC. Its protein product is CASSRKDYSWGYNEQFF.

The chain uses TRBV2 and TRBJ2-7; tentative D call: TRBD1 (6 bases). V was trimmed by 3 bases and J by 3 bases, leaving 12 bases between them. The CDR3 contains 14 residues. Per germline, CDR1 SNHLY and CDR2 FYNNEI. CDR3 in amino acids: CASSDGTRFYEQYF. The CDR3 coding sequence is TGTGCCAGCAGTGACGGGACAAGATTCTACGAGCAGTACTTC.

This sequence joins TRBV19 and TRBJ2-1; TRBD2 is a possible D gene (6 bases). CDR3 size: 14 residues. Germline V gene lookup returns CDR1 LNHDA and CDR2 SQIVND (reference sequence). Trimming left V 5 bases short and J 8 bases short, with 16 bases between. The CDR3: CASSRQGGRDEQFF. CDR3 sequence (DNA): TGTGCCAGTAGTCGCCAAGGAGGGCGCGATGAGCAGTTCTTC.